The source of this TCR beta chain is a study of radiotherapy plus CTLA-4 blockade in lung cancer. Study-wide results and limits: Early clone dynamics of blood T cells, plus interferon-beta, reportedly predicted response best. There was expansion of tumor-derived TCR clones in blood after radiotherapy plus ipilimumab.

Patients in the study, people with chemo-refractory metastatic non-small-cell lung cancer, received focal radiation plus ipilimumab CTLA-4 blockade. Assay: immunoSEQ multiplex PCR; the TCRdb copy retains only in-frame clones and omits some. The table lists approximately 60,000 clones, approximately 84% of them singletons. Comment on this clone: Its antigen is currently unknown.

This specimen was peripheral blood, taken from a patient treated with radiotherapy plus ipilimumab. This TCR was recovered from a human donor with non-small cell lung cancer whose response to radiotherapy plus ipilimumab could not be evaluated.

This chain's CDR3 is CASSYDGGSYEQYF. CDR3 bases: TGTGCCAGCAGTTACGACGGGGGCTCCTACGAGCAGTACTTC. V is TRBV6-5 and J is TRBJ2-7; a possible D gene is TRBD2 (6 bases). The germline V and J ends were trimmed by 2 bases and 0 bases, with 8 bases remaining between them. The CDR3 is 14 residues long. Germline V gene sequence: CDR1 MNHEY, CDR2 SVGAGI.